This TCR beta chain derives from a study of CD8+CD57+ T cells in acquired aplastic anemia. Study-wide background: CD4+ and CD8+ cells, once sorted, gave DNA averaging about 3.4 ug. In CD4+ cells, healthy donors produced an average of approximately 9.9 million reads. Study-level results: Patients and controls shared about 27 CD8+ CDR3 sequences.

There are 17 residues in the CDR3. V gave up 2 bases and J gave up 0 bases, with 15 bases separating them. Germline lookup yields CDR1 MGHDK and CDR2 SYGVNS. Template material for TCR beta VDJ and CDR3 profiling consisted of genomic DNA. One entry per CDR3 protein, called by TCRdb with MiXCR from the reads. The table records some 220,000 distinct CDR3 sequences, roughly 35% of them present only once. On this clonotype: The antigen is not known.

Sequenced input: sorted CD4+, CD8+, or CD8+CD57+ T cells (not recorded which) from PBMCs. The TCR was taken from a human donor in good health, serving as a control. The chain couples TRBV25-1 to TRBJ2-3; tentatively, D is TRBD2 (5 bases). CDR3 in DNA: TGTGCCAGCAGTGAAGACTCCTCAGCGGCTAGCACAGATACGCAGTATTTT. It encodes CASSEDSSAASTDTQYF.